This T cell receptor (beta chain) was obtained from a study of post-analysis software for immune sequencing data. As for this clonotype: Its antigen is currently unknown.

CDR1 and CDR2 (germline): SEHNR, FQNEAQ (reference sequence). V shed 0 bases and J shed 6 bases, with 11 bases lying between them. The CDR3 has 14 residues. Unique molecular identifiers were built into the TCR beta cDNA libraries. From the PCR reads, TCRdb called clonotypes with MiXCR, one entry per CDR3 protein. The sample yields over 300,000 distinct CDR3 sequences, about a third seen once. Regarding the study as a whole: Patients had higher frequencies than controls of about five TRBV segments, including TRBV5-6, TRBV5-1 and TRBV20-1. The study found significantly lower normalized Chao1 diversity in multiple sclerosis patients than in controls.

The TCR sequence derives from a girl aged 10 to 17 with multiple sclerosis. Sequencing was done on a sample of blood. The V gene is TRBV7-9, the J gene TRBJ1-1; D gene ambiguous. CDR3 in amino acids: CASSLARGWAEAFF. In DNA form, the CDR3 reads TGTGCCAGCAGCTTAGCGCGAGGGTGGGCTGAAGCTTTCTTT. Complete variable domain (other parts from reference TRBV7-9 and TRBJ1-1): DTGVSQNPRHKITKRGQNVTFRCDPISEHNRLYWYRQTLGQGPEFLTYFQNEAQLEKSRLLSDRFSAERPKGSFSTLEIQRTEQGDSAMYLCASSLARGWAEAFFGQGTRLTVV.